The 12 T cell receptor beta chains listed next were all sequenced from one sample in a study of beta chain features in type 1 diabetes. Whole-study findings and limits: Within each of all four CD4+ subsets, Type 1 diabetes patients had TCRB CDR3s that were moderately but significantly shorter.

Sequenced material consisted of expressed TCRB transcripts (all of the isolated RNA was reverse transcribed). Sequenced by immunoSEQ multiplex PCR; TCRdb stores in-frame clones only, minus some. This table has under 300,000 clones, approximately 20% appearing once. For these TCRs, the target antigens are not known. The sample was naive CD4+ T cells from blood. These receptors all stem from a woman aged 40 to 50 with type 1 diabetes.

This chain links TRBV4-3 with TRBJ1-1; D not certain. The CDR3 has 15 amino acids. V gave up 0 bases and J gave up 1 base, with 9 bases separating them. Per germline, CDR1 LGHNA and CDR2 YSLEER. The CDR3 nucleotides are TGCGCCAGCAGCCAAGAAAGCGGGAGGAACACTGAAGCTTTCTTT. Protein: CASSQESGRNTEAFF.

This clone was counted only a few times. The V and J genes are TRBV11-1 and TRBJ2-7; D possibly corresponds to TRBD1 (6 bases). Per germline, CDR1 SGHAT and CDR2 FQDESV (reference sequence). The CDR3 has 14 amino acids. V dropped 5 bases and J dropped 8 bases, with 19 bases sitting between them. In DNA, the CDR3 is TGTGCCAGCAGCCTAGGGGACAATGGGGCGAAGCAGTACTTC. Residues: CASSLGDNGAKQYF.

This clone was observed a handful of times. The rearrangement links TRBV7-2 to TRBJ1-2; D call uncertain. V lost 0 bases to trimming and J lost 5 bases, with 13 bases between them. CDR3 length equals 15 residues. In germline, CDR1 is SGHTA, CDR2 FQGNSA. CDR3: CASSLALRVPYGYTF. CDR3 coding DNA: TGTGCCAGCAGCTTAGCGCTGCGCGTGCCTTATGGCTACACCTTC.

The chain uses TRBV10-3 and TRBJ1-5, with D uncertain. The V gene lost 10 bases and the J gene lost 0 bases, with 13 bases spanning the gap. The germline gives CDR1 ENHRY, CDR2 SYGVKD. The CDR3 has 14 residues. The chain's CDR3 is CATETGYSNQPQHF. The DNA for the CDR3 is TGTGCCACCGAGACCGGGTATAGCAATCAGCCCCAGCATTTT.

The V gene is TRBV27, the J gene TRBJ2-7, with D perhaps TRBD1 (6 bases). The length of the CDR3 is 13 residues. Deletions cut 6 bases from V and 3 bases from J, with 12 bases between. Germline V gene data show CDR1 as MNHEY and CDR2 as SMNVEV (reference sequence). CDR3 bases: TGTGCCAGCAGCCGGGGACATAGCTACGAGCAGTACTTC. Translated: CASSRGHSYEQYF.

The chain employs TRBV7-9 and TRBJ2-7, with a weak D call TRBD1 (6 bases). Trimming removed 5 bases from V and 5 bases from J, with 10 bases in between. Germline V CDR1 and CDR2: SEHNR, FQNEAQ (reference sequence). The CDR3 is made up of 12 amino acids. The CDR3 spells CASSTQGNEQYF. Here the CDR3 DNA reads TGTGCCAGCAGCACACAGGGCAACGAGCAGTACTTC.

The V call is TRBV5-1, the J call TRBJ1-1; D is uncertain. V lost 4 bases, J lost 5 bases, and 6 bases lay in between. CDR1 and CDR2 (germline): SGHRS, YFSETQ. The CDR3 loop spans 11 amino acids. CDR3 sequence (DNA): TGCGCCAGCAGCGAGGATACTGAAGCTTTCTTT. Its protein product is CASSEDTEAFF.

Only a few counts were recorded for this clone. This chain joins TRBV19 and TRBJ2-2; TRBD1 agrees at 8 bases. The CDR3 is 14 residues long. Unmatched junction bases numbered 3, after V lost 5 bases and J lost 4 bases. Per the germline V gene, CDR1 is LNHDA and CDR2 is SQIVND (reference sequence). The CDR3 protein is CASSPDRGTGELFF. CDR3 DNA: TGTGCCAGTAGTCCAGACAGGGGCACCGGGGAGCTGTTTTTT. Filled out from reference TRBV19 and TRBJ2-2, the complete variable domain reads DGGITQSPKYLFRKEGQNVTLSCEQNLNHDAMYWYRQDPGQGLRLIYYSQIVNDFQKGDIAEGYSVSREKKESFPLTVTSAQKNPTAFYLCASSPDRGTGELFFGEGSRLTVL.

The V gene is TRBV27, the J gene TRBJ2-7, with 7 bases that match TRBD1. This CDR3 region has 14 residues. Trimming cost V 5 bases and J 5 bases; bases outside gene matches: 9. Germline V gives CDR1 MNHEY, CDR2 SMNVEV (reference sequence). CDR3 protein: CASSPLTGQHEQYF. The CDR3 nucleotides read TGTGCCAGCAGTCCCCTGACAGGGCAGCACGAGCAGTACTTC.

The chain uses TRBV29-1 and TRBJ2-1; D might be TRBD1 (6 bases). The CDR3 loop spans 15 amino acids. V gave up 7 bases and J gave up 4 bases, with 20 bases separating them. Germline loops: CDR1 SQVTM, CDR2 ANQGSEA. CDR3 protein: CSGRKNRDRYNEQFF. The CDR3 DNA is TGCAGCGGCCGGAAGAACAGGGATAGGTACAATGAGCAGTTCTTC.

This chain uses TRBV30 with TRBJ2-2; a possible D gene is TRBD2 (5 bases). CDR1 is GTSNPN and CDR2 is SVGIG in the germline V gene (reference sequence). Deletions cut 8 bases from V and 5 bases from J, with 6 bases between. This CDR3 has 10 amino acids. In DNA, the CDR3 is TGTGCCCGGGGAACCGGGGAGCTGTTTTTT. It specifies CARGTGELFF.

V usage is TRBV4-1 and J usage is TRBJ2-7; possibly TRBD2 for D (7 bases). The CDR3 sequence is 15 residues long. The V gene's germline CDR1 is MGHRA and CDR2 YSYEKL. Trimming cost V 4 bases and J 3 bases, with 16 bases left between them. CDR3 amino acids: CASSPAREGGYEQYF. CDR3 DNA sequence: TGCGCCAGCAGCCCGGCGAGGGAGGGGGGCTACGAGCAGTACTTC.